Detailed here is one T cell receptor beta chain. The entry originates in a study of blood T cell repertoires in COVID-19. Study-wide background: Acute-phase and convalescent COVID-19 samples originated in the United States, Italy and Spain. Nucleic acid was either cDNA or gDNA, and it came from T cells, B-cell-depleted T cells, or PBMCs.

TCRdb keeps only in-frame clones here, not all; method: immunoSEQ multiplex PCR. The table has 250,000 to 300,000 clones, 70% to 90% seen once; the top ten hold 11%. The germline gives CDR1 LNHDA, CDR2 SQIVND (reference sequence). The CDR3 is 12 amino acids. Trimming stripped 3 bases from V and 5 bases from J, with 5 bases between. V is TRBV19 and J is TRBJ1-5, with D uncertain. This TCR was recovered from a woman in her 70s with acute or convalescent COVID-19. The material sequenced was peripheral blood. As DNA, the CDR3 is TGTGCCAGTAGTATCCTCCATCAGCCCCAGCATTTT. Translation gives CASSILHQPQHF. Filled out from reference TRBV19 and TRBJ1-5, the complete variable domain reads DGGITQSPKYLFRKEGQNVTLSCEQNLNHDAMYWYRQDPGQGLRLIYYSQIVNDFQKGDIAEGYSVSREKKESFPLTVTSAQKNPTAFYLCASSILHQPQHFGDGTRLSIL.